These T cell receptor beta chains were read from a single sample in a study of shared clonotypes between healthy human individuals. Clones were read by immunoSEQ multiplex PCR, and TCRdb kept only the in-frame ones, dropping some. The sample carries 950,000 to 1,100,000 clones, around 76% recorded once. The sequenced sample was memory CD4+ T cells sorted from blood. The receptors stem from a man aged 18 to 29 in good health. Each CDR3 is given with its conserved first and last residue. Fields, in order: D gene, J gene, clone size, V gene, CDR3 DNA, CDR3 protein. The D gene is left open where the match is weak. Where a row states a size, it is once, few, many or the class of an expanded clone; other rows omit it.

. | TRBJ1-1 | . | TRBV5-1 | TGCGCCAGCAGCTTGGCCTTCAGGGACACTGAAGCTTTCTTT | CASSLAFRDTEAFF
. | TRBJ2-6 | once | TRBV7-3 | TGTGCCAGCACCCGAACAGGGGCGGGCGGGAGCTCTGGGGCCAACGTCCTGACTTTC | CASTRTGAGGSSGANVLTF
. | TRBJ2-7 | . | TRBV11-2 | TGTGCCAGCAGCATCTATAGCGCCGAGCAGTACTTC | CASSIYSAEQYF
. | TRBJ2-5 | . | TRBV7-6 | TGTGCCAGCAGCCCCTACAGGGCCTCCCAAGAGACCCAGTACTTC | CASSPYRASQETQYF
TRBD2 | TRBJ2-3 | . | TRBV18 | TGTGCCAGCTCACCACCGAGCGGGGGCCCTAGCACAGATACGCAGTATTTT | CASSPPSGGPSTDTQYF
TRBD2 | TRBJ2-7 | once | TRBV7-9 | TGTGCCAGCAGCCCCGGACTAGCGGGCAGCTCCTACGAGCAGTACTTC | CASSPGLAGSSYEQYF
. | TRBJ1-1 | . | TRBV7-9 | TGTGCCAGCAGCTTATCGATAAACACTGAAGCTTTCTTT | CASSLSINTEAFF
TRBD1 | TRBJ2-7 | . | TRBV18 | TGTGCCAGCTCACCACGCGAACAGGGGAACGAGCAGTACTTC | CASSPREQGNEQYF
TRBD2 | TRBJ2-7 | . | TRBV18 | TGTGCCAGCTCACCTACTAGCGGGAGCTACGAGCAGTACTTC | CASSPTSGSYEQYF
. | TRBJ1-5 | . | TRBV18 | TGTGCCAGCTCACCGGGGTCCGATCAGCCCCAGCATTTT | CASSPGSDQPQHF